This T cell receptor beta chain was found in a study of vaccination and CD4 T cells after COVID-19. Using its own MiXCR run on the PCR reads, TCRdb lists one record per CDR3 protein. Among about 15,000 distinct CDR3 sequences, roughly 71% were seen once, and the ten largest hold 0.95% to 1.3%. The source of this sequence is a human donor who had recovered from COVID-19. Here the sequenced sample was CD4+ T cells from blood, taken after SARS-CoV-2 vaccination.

CDR3 nucleotides: TGCAGTGCTAGAGTAAGCCTCACCAATTCACCCCTCCACTTT. Translating gives CSARVSLTNSPLHF. The rearrangement joins TRBV20-1 to TRBJ1-6; no reliable D call. Germline lookup yields CDR1 DFQATT and CDR2 SNEGSKA (reference sequence). The CDR3 totals 14 residues. Deletions cut 1 base from V and 7 bases from J, with 11 bases between.